This T cell receptor beta chain is drawn from a study of T cells in Graves' hyperthyroidism and ophthalmopathy. Clinical symptoms, serum thyroxine and TRAb, thyroid ultrasound and orbital computed tomography were used for the diagnoses. Looked up from germline, CDR1 is LNHNV and CDR2 is YYDKDF (reference sequence). The germline V and J ends were trimmed by 2 bases and 1 base, with 20 bases remaining between them. The CDR3 sequence is 19 residues long. TCR beta CDR3 region amplification was performed from RNA transcripts. TCR CDR3 underwent first-round RT-PCR with the HTBI primer set. TCRdb reanalysed the multiplex PCR reads using MiXCR and keeps one entry per CDR3 protein. Here the sample spans about 330,000 distinct CDR3 sequences, about 13% being singletons. Whole-study results and caveats: Blood also carried most thyroid clonotypes expanded above 0.001.

This clonotype has a count of ten or more. Its antigen is still unknown. The chain is built from TRBV15 and TRBJ2-2; D not resolved. What was sequenced was blood. The TCR was taken from a woman in her 40s with Graves' ophthalmopathy. The CDR3 DNA reads TGTGCCACCAGCAGACTTCCATTCTGGGAAGGGATGAACACCGGGGAGCTGTTTTTT. It is translated as CATSRLPFWEGMNTGELFF.